Shown below are 12 T cell receptor beta chains from a single sample sequenced in a study of blood T cell repertoires in COVID-19. The method was immunoSEQ multiplex PCR; TCRdb's version includes in-frame clones alone and lacks a portion of them. The sample has 150,000 to 200,000 clones, around 83% seen once; the top ten hold 0.99%. Specimen: peripheral blood. These receptors came from a man aged 18 to 30 with acute or convalescent COVID-19.

The rearrangement uses TRBV25-1 and TRBJ1-4; unclear D gene. Trimming pared 2 bases from V and 1 base from J, leaving 8 bases between. Germline values: CDR1 MGHDK, CDR2 SYGVNS. The CDR3 sequence is 15 residues long. CDR3 region: CASSETTVTNEKLFF. CDR3 nucleotide sequence: TGTGCCAGCAGTGAAACAACAGTAACTAATGAAAAACTGTTTTTT.

The chain is built from TRBV18 and TRBJ2-1, with TRBD2 identical over 7 bases. CDR1 is KGHSH and CDR2 is LQKENI in the germline V gene. The length of the CDR3 is 14 residues. With 2 bases clipped from V and 2 bases from J, the junction kept 0 bases outside the gene matches. The CDR3 nucleotides are TGTGCCAGCTCACCAGCGGGGGCCTACAATGAGCAGTTCTTC. Translated: CASSPAGAYNEQFF.

The chain joins TRBV20-1 to TRBJ2-7; 7 bases line up with TRBD1. The CDR3 covers 11 residues. Germline-derived CDR1 and CDR2 are DFQATT and SNEGSKA (reference sequence). The V and J ends lost 5 bases and 5 bases, in that order; junction bases with no gene match: 3. CDR3 region: CSAGDRNEQYF. The CDR3 DNA is TGCAGTGCTGGGGACAGAAACGAGCAGTACTTC.

V and J are TRBV7-9 and TRBJ2-7; 10 bases map to TRBD1. Germline V gene data show CDR1 as SEHNR and CDR2 as FQNEAQ (reference sequence). This CDR3 comprises 15 residues. V lost 5 bases and J lost 2; bases outside the gene matches: 6. The CDR3 protein is CASSLGTGDPYEQYV. The CDR3 DNA reads TGTGCCAGCAGCCTGGGGACAGGGGACCCCTACGAGCAGTACGTC.

The chain uses TRBV19 and TRBJ2-5, with 8 bases fitting TRBD1. This CDR3 has 13 amino acids. The germline gives CDR1 LNHDA, CDR2 SQIVND (reference sequence). After removal of 6 bases from V and 5 bases from J, the junction contained 5 bases not matched to a gene. The CDR3 DNA reads TGTGCCAGTAGAGAGACAGGGGTGGAGACCCAGTACTTC. Protein: CASRETGVETQYF.

The CDR3 region has the DNA TGTGCCAGCACCTCAGGGTCTGGAAACACCATATATTTT. Protein product: CASTSGSGNTIYF. The chain couples TRBV12-3 or TRBV12-4 to TRBJ1-3; TRBD1 might be the D (5 bases). V was pared by 7 bases and J by 1 base, with 8 bases between. This CDR3 region has 13 residues.

V usage is TRBV10-2 and J usage is TRBJ2-5; D not certain. CDR3 size: 11 residues. V was cut by 2 bases and J by 5 bases, with 3 bases left in between. Germline-derived CDR1 and CDR2 are WSHSY and SAAADI. The CDR3 region is CASSEAETQYF. CDR3 in DNA: TGCGCCAGCAGTGAGGCGGAGACCCAGTACTTC.

The J gene is TRBJ1-2, the V gene TRBV19, with 8 bases aligning to TRBD1. The V and J ends lost 0 bases and 5 bases, in that order; junction bases with no gene match: 8. Germline CDR1 and CDR2: LNHDA and SQIVND (reference sequence). The CDR3 has 16 residues. CDR3 sequence (DNA): TGTGCCAGTAGTATAGATCTTCAGGGGGCGTGGTATGGCTACACCTTC. It specifies CASSIDLQGAWYGYTF.

The chain uses TRBV2 and TRBJ1-1; D uncertain. The CDR3 is made up of 15 amino acids. V was clipped by 6 bases and J by 4 bases, with 18 bases between them. Germline V lookup: CDR1 SNHLY, CDR2 FYNNEI. Written as DNA, the CDR3 is TGTGCCAGCAGGAGGTCGAGAGTATCGGGCACTGAAGCTTTCTTT. Its protein is CASRRSRVSGTEAFF.

The chain links TRBV19 to TRBJ2-1; 13 nucleotides agree with TRBD2. Trimming at V came to 6 bases and at J to 9 bases, leaving 8 bases not matched to a gene. CDR1 and CDR2 from the germline V gene are LNHDA and SQIVND (reference sequence). The CDR3 sequence is 15 residues long. CDR3 DNA sequence: TGTGCCAGTAGCTTCGGGACTAGCGGGGTTGGTGAGCAGTTCTTC. It specifies CASSFGTSGVGEQFF.

DNA of the CDR3: TGTGCCATCAGTGTACAGGAGACGAACACTGAAGCTTTCTTT. Translated: CAISVQETNTEAFF. The J gene is TRBJ1-1, the V gene TRBV10-3, with a tentative D call TRBD1 (5 bases). In germline, CDR1 is ENHRY, CDR2 SYGVKD. V lost 4 bases to trimming and J lost 1 base, with 10 bases between them. This CDR3 has 14 residues.

The V call is TRBV4-2, the J call TRBJ2-7; 9 bases agree with TRBD1. Germline V gives CDR1 LGHNA, CDR2 YNFKEQ. The CDR3 totals 16 residues. Unmatched junction bases numbered 9, after V lost 3 bases and J lost 3 bases. Here the CDR3 reads CASSQVQGARGYEQYF. The CDR3 DNA reads TGTGCCAGCAGCCAGGTACAGGGGGCAAGGGGCTACGAGCAGTACTTC.